This T cell receptor (beta chain) was sequenced during a study of T cell responses to AZD1222 COVID-19 vaccine. Study results and limitations: Recipients of two AZD1222 doses showed rising Spike-specific TCR breadth and depth.

Using immunoSEQ multiplex PCR, the repertoire was profiled, and TCRdb retains in-frame clones only, with some absent. The sample comprises about 54,000 clones, roughly nine tenths of which are singletons, and 2% rests with the top ten. For this clone: As yet, its antigen is unknown.

The CDR3 runs to 16 residues. Germline V gives CDR1 SGHNT, CDR2 YYREEE (reference sequence). Trimming took 0 bases from V and 4 from J, leaving 16 bases between them. Sequencing used peripheral blood, obtained on day 0 of AZD1222 vaccination. The V and J genes are TRBV5-4 and TRBJ2-5; D is unclear. The sequence derives from an adult in good health. The CDR3, as DNA: TGTGCCAGCAGCTTGGCGGTACCGGCTACCTTAGAGACCCAGTACTTC. Its protein product is CASSLAVPATLETQYF.